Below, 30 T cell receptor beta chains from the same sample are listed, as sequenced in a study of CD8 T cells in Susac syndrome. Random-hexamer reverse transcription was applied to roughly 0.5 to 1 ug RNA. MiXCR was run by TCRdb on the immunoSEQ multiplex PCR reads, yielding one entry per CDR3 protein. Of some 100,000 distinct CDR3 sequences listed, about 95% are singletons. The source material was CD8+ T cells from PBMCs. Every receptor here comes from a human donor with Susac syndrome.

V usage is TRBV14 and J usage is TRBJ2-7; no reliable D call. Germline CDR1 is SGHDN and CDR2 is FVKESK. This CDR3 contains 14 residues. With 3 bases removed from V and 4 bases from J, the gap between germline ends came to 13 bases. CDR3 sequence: CASSHLLWAYEQYF. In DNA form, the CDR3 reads TGTGCCAGCAGCCATCTCCTATGGGCTTACGAGCAGTACTTC.

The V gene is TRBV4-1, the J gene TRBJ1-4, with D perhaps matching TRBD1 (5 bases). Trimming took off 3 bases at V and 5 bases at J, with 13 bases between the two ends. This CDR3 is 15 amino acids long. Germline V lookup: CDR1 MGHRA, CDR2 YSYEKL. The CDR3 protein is CASSHRDGQNEKLFF. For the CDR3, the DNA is TGCGCCAGCAGCCACCGGGACGGCCAAAATGAAAAACTGTTTTTT.

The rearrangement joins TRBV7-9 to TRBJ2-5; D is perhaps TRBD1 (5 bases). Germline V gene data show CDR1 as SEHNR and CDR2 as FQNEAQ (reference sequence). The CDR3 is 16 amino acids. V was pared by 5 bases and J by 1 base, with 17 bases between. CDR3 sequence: CASSPAETAFQETQYF. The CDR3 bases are TGTGCCAGCAGCCCTGCGGAGACAGCCTTCCAAGAGACCCAGTACTTC.

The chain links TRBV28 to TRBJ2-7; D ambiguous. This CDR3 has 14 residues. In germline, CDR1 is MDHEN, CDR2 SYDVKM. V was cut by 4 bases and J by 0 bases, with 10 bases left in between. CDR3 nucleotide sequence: TGTGCCAGCAGTTACGACTCCTACTCCTACGAGCAGTACTTC. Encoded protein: CASSYDSYSYEQYF.

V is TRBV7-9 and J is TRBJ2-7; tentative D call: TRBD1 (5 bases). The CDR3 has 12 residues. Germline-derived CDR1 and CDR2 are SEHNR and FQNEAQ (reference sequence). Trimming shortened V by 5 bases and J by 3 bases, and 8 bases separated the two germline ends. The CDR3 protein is CASSDRHYEQYF. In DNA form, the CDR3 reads TGTGCCAGCAGCGACAGACACTACGAGCAGTACTTC.

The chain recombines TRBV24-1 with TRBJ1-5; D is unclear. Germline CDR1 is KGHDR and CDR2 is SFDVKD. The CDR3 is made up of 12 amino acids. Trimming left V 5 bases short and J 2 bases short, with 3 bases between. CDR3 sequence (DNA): TGTGCCACCAGTGCTGGCAATCAGCCCCAGCATTTT. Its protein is CATSAGNQPQHF.

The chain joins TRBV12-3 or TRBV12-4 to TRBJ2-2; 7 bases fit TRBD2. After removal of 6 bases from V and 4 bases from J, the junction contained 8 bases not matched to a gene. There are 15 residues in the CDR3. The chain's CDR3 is CASSVSGSPTGELFF. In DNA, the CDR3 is TGTGCCAGCAGCGTTAGCGGGTCACCCACCGGGGAGCTGTTTTTT.

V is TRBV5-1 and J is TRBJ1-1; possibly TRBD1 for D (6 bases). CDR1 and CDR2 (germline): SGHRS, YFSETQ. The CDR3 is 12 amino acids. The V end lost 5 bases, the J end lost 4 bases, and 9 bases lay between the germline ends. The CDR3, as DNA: TGCGCCAGCAGACAGGGCGGCACTGAAGCTTTCTTT. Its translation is CASRQGGTEAFF.

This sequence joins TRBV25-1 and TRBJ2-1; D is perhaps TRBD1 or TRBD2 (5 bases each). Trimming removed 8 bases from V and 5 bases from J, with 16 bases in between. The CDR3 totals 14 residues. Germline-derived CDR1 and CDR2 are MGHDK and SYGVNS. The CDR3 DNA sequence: TGTGCCAGCCACGACCCAGGGAGCCACAATGAGCAGTTCTTC. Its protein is CASHDPGSHNEQFF.

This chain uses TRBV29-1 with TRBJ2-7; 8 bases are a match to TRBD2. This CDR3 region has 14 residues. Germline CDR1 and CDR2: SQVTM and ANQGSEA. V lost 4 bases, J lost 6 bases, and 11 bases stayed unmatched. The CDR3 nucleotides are TGCAGCGTTGGATCCTTGGGCAGCGGGGGCGAGCAGTACTTC. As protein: CSVGSLGSGGEQYF.

The CDR3 sequence: CASSLGIGTEVYF. CDR3 nucleotides: TGTGCCAGCAGTTTAGGAATCGGGACAGAAGTGTATTTT. The V gene is TRBV12-3 or TRBV12-4, the J gene TRBJ2-3, with 7 bases matching TRBD1. This CDR3 has 13 amino acids. The V segment lost 1 base and the J segment 14 bases; nucleotides outside the gene matches: 9.

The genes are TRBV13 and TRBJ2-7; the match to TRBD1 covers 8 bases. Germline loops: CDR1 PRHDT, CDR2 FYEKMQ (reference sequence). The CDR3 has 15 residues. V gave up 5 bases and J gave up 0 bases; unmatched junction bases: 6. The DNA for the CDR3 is TGTGCCAGCAGCGCACCCGGGACAGGCTCCTACGAGCAGTACTTC. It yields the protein CASSAPGTGSYEQYF.

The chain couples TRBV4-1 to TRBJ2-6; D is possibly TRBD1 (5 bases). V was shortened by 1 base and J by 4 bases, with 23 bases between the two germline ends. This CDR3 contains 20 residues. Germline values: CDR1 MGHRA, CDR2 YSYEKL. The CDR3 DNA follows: TGCGCCAGCAGCCAAGTAGGGTCGTCAGGGTTTTCCTCCGGGGCCAACGTCCTGACTTTC. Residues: CASSQVGSSGFSSGANVLTF.

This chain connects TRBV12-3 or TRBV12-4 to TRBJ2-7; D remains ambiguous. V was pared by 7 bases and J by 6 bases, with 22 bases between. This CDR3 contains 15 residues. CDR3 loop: CASTSAITELSEQYF. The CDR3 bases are TGTGCCAGCACCTCTGCCATAACTGAACTGAGCGAGCAGTACTTC.

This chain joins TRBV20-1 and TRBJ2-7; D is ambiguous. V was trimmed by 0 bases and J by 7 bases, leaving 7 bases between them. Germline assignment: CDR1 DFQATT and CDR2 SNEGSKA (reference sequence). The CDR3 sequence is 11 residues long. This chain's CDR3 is CSARDFTEQYF. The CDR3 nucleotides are TGCAGTGCTAGAGACTTTACTGAGCAGTACTTC.

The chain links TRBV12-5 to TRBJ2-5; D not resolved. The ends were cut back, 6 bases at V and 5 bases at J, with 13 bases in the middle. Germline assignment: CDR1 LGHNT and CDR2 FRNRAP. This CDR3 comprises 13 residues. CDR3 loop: CASGRNNVETQYF. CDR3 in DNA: TGTGCTAGTGGCAGGAACAACGTGGAGACCCAGTACTTC. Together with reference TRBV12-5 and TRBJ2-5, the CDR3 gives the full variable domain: DARVTQTPRHKVTEMGQEVTMRCQPILGHNTVFWYRQTMMQGLELLAYFRNRAPLDDSGMPKDRFSAEMPDATLATLKIQPSEPRDSAVYFCASGRNNVETQYFGPGTRLLVL.

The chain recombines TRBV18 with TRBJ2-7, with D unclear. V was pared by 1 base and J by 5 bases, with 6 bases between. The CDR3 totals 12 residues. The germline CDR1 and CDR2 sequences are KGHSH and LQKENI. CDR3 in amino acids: CASSPQGNEQYF. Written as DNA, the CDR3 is TGTGCCAGCTCACCACAGGGAAACGAGCAGTACTTC.

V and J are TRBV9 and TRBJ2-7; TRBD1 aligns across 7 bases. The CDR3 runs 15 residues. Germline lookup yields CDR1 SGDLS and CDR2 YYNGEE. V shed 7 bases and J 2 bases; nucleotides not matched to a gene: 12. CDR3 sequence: CASGPGQPRAYEQYF. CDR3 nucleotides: TGTGCCAGCGGGCCGGGACAGCCAAGAGCCTACGAGCAGTACTTC.

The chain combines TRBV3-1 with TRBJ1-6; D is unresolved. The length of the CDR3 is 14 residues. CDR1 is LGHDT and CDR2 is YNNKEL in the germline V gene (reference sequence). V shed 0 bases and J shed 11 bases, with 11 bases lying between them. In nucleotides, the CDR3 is TGTGCCAGCAGCCAAGATATAGGGAAGACACCCCTCCACTTT. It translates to CASSQDIGKTPLHF.

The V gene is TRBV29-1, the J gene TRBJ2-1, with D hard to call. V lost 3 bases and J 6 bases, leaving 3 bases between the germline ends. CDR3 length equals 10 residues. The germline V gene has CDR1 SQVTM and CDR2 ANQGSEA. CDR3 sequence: CSVDTNEQFF. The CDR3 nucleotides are TGCAGCGTTGATACCAATGAGCAGTTCTTC.

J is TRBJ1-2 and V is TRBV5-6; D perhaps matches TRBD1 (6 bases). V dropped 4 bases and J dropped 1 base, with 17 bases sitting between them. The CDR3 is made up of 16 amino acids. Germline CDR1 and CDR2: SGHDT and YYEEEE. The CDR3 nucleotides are TGTGCCAGCAGCGCGAGGACAGCTCCGCTTAACTATGGCTACACCTTC. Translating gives CASSARTAPLNYGYTF. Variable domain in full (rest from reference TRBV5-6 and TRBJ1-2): DAGVTQSPTHLIKTRGQQVTLRCSPKSGHDTVSWYQQALGQGPQFIFQYYEEEERQRGNFPDRFSGHQFPNYSSELNVNALLLGDSALYLCASSARTAPLNYGYTFGSGTRLTVV.

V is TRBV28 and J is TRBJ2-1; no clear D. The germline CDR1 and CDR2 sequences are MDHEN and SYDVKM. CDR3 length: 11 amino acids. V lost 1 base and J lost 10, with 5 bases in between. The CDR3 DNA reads TGTGCCAGCAGTTTATCCAGGGAGCAGTTCTTC. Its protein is CASSLSREQFF. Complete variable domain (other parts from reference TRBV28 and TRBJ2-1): DVKVTQSSRYLVKRTGEKVFLECVQDMDHENMFWYRQDPGLGLRLIYFSYDVKMKEKGDIPEGYSVSREKKERFSLILESASTNQTSMYLCASSLSREQFFGPGTRLTVL.

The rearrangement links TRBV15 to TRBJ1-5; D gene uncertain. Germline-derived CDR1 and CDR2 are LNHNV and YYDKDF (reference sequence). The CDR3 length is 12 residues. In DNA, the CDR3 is TGTGCAACCCGTGAGGGCAATCAGCCCCAGCATTTT. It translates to CATREGNQPQHF.

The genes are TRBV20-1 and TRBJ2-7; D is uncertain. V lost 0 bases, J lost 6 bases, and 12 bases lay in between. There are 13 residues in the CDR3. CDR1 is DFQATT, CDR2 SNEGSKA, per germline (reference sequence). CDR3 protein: CSAREPLPSEQYF. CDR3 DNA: TGCAGTGCTAGAGAACCCCTGCCGTCCGAGCAGTACTTC.

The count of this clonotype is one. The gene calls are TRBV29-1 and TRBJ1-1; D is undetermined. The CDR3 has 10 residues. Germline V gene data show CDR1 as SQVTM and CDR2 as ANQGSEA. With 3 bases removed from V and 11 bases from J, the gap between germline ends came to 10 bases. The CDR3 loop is CSVEAEVAFF. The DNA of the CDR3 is TGCAGCGTTGAGGCGGAGGTGGCTTTCTTT.

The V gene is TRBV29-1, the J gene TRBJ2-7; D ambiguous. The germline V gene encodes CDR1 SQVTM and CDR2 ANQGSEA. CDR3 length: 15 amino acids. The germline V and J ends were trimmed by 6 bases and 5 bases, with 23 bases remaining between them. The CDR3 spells CSVPAGGRAPHEQYF. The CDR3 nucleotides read TGCAGCGTCCCGGCAGGCGGCCGGGCCCCCCACGAGCAGTACTTC.

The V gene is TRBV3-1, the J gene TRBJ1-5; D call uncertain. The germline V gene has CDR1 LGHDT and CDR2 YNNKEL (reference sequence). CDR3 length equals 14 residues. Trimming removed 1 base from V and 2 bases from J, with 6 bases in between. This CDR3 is CASSQGQGNQPQHF. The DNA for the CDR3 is TGTGCCAGCAGCCAAGGCCAGGGCAATCAGCCCCAGCATTTT.

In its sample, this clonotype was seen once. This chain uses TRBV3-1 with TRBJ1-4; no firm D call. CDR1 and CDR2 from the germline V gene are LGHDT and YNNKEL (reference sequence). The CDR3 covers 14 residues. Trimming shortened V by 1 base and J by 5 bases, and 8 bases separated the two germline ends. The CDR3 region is CASSQGLRNEKLFF. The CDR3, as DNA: TGTGCCAGCAGCCAAGGACTCCGGAATGAAAAACTGTTTTTT.

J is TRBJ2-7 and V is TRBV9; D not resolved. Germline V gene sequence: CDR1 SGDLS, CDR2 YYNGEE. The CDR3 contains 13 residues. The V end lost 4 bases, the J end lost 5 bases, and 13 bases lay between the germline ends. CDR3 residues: CASSTHQKDEQYF. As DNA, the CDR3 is TGTGCCAGCAGCACCCATCAGAAGGACGAGCAGTACTTC.

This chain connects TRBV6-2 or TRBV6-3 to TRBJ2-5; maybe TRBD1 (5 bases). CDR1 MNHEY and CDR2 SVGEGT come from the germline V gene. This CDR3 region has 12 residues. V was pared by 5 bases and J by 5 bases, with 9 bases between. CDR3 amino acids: CASSLRVETQYF. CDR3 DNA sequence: TGTGCCAGCAGTCTCAGGGTTGAGACCCAGTACTTC.